The 2 T cell receptor beta chains below were found in one sample sequenced in a study of intratumoral heterogeneity in liver cancer. Assay: immunoSEQ multiplex PCR; the TCRdb copy retains only in-frame clones and omits some. This sample yields approximately 20,000 clones, of which approximately 70% are seen a single time; about 15% belongs to the top ten. The sample was tumor-adjacent normal tissue, taken before any cancer treatment. Source of these receptors: a woman aged 65 to 85 with hepatocellular carcinoma.

The CDR3 DNA sequence: TGTGCCATCTATGGCTACACCTTC. Translating gives CAIYGYTF. The chain uses TRBV30 and TRBJ1-2; no firm D call. Looked up from germline, CDR1 is GTSNPN and CDR2 is SVGIG (reference sequence). The CDR3 runs 8 residues. V was cut by 8 bases and J by 4 bases, with 2 bases left in between.

The CDR3 coding sequence is TGTGCCAGCAGCTTGACTCTTCAGTACTTC. This gives the protein CASSLTLQYF. This chain links TRBV5-8 with TRBJ2-7; D unclear. The V gene lost 1 base and the J gene lost 10 bases, with 6 bases spanning the gap. The V gene's germline CDR1 is SGHTS and CDR2 YDEGEE. The CDR3 contains 10 residues.